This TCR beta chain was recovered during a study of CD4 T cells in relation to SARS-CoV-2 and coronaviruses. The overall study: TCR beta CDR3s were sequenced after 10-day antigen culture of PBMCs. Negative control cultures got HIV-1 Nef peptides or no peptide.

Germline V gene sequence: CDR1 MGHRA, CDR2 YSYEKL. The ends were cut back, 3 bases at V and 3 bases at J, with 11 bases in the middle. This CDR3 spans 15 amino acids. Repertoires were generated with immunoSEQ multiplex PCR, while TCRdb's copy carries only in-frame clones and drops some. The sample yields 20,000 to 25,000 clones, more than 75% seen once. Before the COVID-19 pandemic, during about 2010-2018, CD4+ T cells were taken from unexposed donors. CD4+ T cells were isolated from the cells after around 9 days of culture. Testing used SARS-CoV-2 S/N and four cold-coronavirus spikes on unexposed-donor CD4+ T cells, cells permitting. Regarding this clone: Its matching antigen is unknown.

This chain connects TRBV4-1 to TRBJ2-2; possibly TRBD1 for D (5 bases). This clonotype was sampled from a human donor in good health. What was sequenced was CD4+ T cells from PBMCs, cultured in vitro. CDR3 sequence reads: CASSHPTVDTGELFF. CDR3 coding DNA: TGCGCCAGCAGCCACCCGACAGTTGACACCGGGGAGCTGTTTTTT.